This T cell receptor beta chain was obtained from a study of response to subunit inactivated influenza vaccine. TCRdb itself ran the RT-PCR reads through MiXCR, one entry per CDR3 protein. The sample has about 530,000 distinct CDR3 sequences; roughly 13% are singletons. Details on this clonotype: As yet, its antigen is unknown.

Whole-study results and caveats: Researchers suggested that each seasonal influenza vaccination recruits few new T cells.

The CDR3 is 12 residues long. Germline CDR1 and CDR2: SQVTM and ANQGSEA. The TCR was taken from a man aged 50-59 years who received an inactivated influenza vaccine. The gene calls are TRBV29-1 and TRBJ1-3; 7 bases agree with TRBD1. Source: PBMCs from blood, taken roughly 48 days after vaccination. CDR3 loop: CLEGAAGNTIYF. As DNA, the CDR3 is TGCCTCGAGGGGGCTGCAGGAAACACCATATATTTT.